This TCR beta chain was obtained from a study of blood T cell repertoires in COVID-19. Study-level information: Acute-phase and convalescent COVID-19 samples originated in the United States, Italy and Spain.

CDR1 is MGHRA, CDR2 YSYEKL, per germline. V shed 6 bases, J shed 7 bases, and the junction held 11 bases outside the gene matches. The length of the CDR3 is 14 residues. Method: immunoSEQ multiplex PCR; TCRdb's copy keeps in-frame clones and lacks some. Of approximately 220,000 clones in the sample, around 80% were seen once. This receptor was taken from a woman older than 75 with acute or convalescent COVID-19. Sequenced material: peripheral blood. This chain uses TRBV4-1 with TRBJ2-7; 8 nucleotides align to TRBD1. The CDR3 reads CASRPLTGALEQYF. Written as DNA, the CDR3 is TGCGCCAGCAGACCACTGACAGGGGCTTTGGAGCAGTACTTC.